A selection of T cell receptor beta chains follows, all from one sample in a study of Graves' ophthalmopathy and Graves' hyperthyroidism. One entry per CDR3 protein, called by TCRdb with MiXCR from the multiplex PCR reads. Of around 590,000 distinct CDR3 sequences in the sample, 35% to 40% were seen once. Specimen: peripheral blood or thyroid tissue (not recorded which). The receptors come from an adult man with Graves' hyperthyroidism. CDR3s include the opening cysteine and the closing phenylalanine or tryptophan. A D gene is named only where the DNA matches it firmly. The size of a clone is reported for some rows only, either as once, few or many, or as a class for expanded clones.

D,size,V,J,CDR3,DNA
TRBD1,many,TRBV19,TRBJ1-4,CASMDRVSEKLFF,TGTGCCAGTATGGACAGGGTATCTGAAAAACTGTTTTTT
-,many,TRBV29-1,TRBJ1-2,CSVEKWGEDNYGYTF,TGCAGCGTTGAAAAGTGGGGAGAGGATAACTATGGCTACACCTTC
-,many,TRBV5-6,TRBJ2-5,CASSLVGGSQETQYF,TGTGCCAGCAGCTTGGTGGGCGGCAGTCAAGAGACCCAGTACTTC
-,-,TRBV7-8,TRBJ2-5,CASSLNGIKWETQYF,TGTGCCAGCAGCCTCAACGGGATAAAATGGGAGACCCAGTACTTC
-,-,TRBV10-3,TRBJ2-3,CAISERQRDTDTQYF,TGTGCCATCAGCGAGAGACAGCGAGACACAGATACGCAGTATTTT
-,-,TRBV7-9,TRBJ2-1,CASNRPGTEGVAQFF,TGTGCCAGCAACCGACCGGGCACGGAGGGCGTTGCGCAGTTCTTC
TRBD1,few,TRBV12-3/TRBV12-4,TRBJ2-7,CASSFWTGATSYEQYF,TGTGCCAGCAGTTTCTGGACAGGGGCTACTTCCTACGAGCAGTACTTC
-,many,TRBV11-2,TRBJ1-2,CASSLDKGVGYTF,TGTGCCAGCAGCTTAGATAAGGGGGTCGGCTACACCTTC
-,-,TRBV6-1,TRBJ2-1,CASSYFDTYSYNEQFF,TGTGCCAGCAGTTACTTCGACACGTACTCCTACAATGAGCAGTTCTTC
-,many,TRBV29-1,TRBJ1-4,CSVERTEKLFF,TGCAGCGTTGAACGGACCGAAAAACTGTTTTTT
-,many,TRBV19,TRBJ1-4,CARATNEKLFF,TGTGCTAGAGCAACTAATGAAAAACTGTTTTTT
-,many,TRBV5-1,TRBJ1-2,CASSPGGRAIGYTF,TGCGCCAGCAGCCCCGGCGGCAGGGCGATTGGCTACACCTTC
-,-,TRBV18,TRBJ2-5,CASSPMKGIQETQYF,TGTGCCAGCTCACCTATGAAGGGGATACAAGAGACCCAGTACTTC
TRBD2,-,TRBV7-3,TRBJ2-7,CASSLTSGPLGQYF,TGTGCCAGCAGCTTAACTAGCGGGCCTTTGGGGCAGTACTTC
-,few,TRBV28,TRBJ1-1,CASSEWGARTEAFF,TGTGCCAGCAGTGAATGGGGGGCGCGGACTGAAGCTTTCTTT
TRBD2,few,TRBV6-2/TRBV6-3,TRBJ2-7,CASSYAGGQGEQYF,TGTGCCAGCTCATACGCGGGGGGCCAGGGGGAGCAGTACTTC
-,many,TRBV19,TRBJ2-7,CASSIRGTSSYEQYF,TGTGCCAGTAGTATACGGGGGACGAGCTCCTACGAGCAGTACTTC
-,many,TRBV19,TRBJ1-5,CASSIQGAHQPQHF,TGTGCCAGTAGTATTCAAGGGGCACATCAGCCCCAGCATTTT
-,few,TRBV7-9,TRBJ1-1,CASSLEVRGAAFF,TGTGCCAGCAGCTTAGAGGTCCGGGGGGCGGCTTTCTTT
-,many,TRBV7-2,TRBJ1-2,CASSLGSISYGYTF,TGTGCCAGCAGCTTAGGGTCCATCTCCTATGGCTACACCTTC
-,many,TRBV6-5,TRBJ1-6,CASGNFNSPLHF,TGTGCCAGCGGAAATTTTAATTCACCCCTCCACTTT
TRBD1,many,TRBV7-2,TRBJ1-2,CASSLVGTGKGGYTF,TGTGCCAGCAGCTTAGTGGGGACAGGGAAAGGCGGCTACACCTTC
-,many,TRBV15,TRBJ1-4,CATSRELGVDEKLFF,TGTGCCACCAGCAGAGAACTGGGGGTCGATGAAAAACTGTTTTTT
TRBD1,-,TRBV12-3/TRBV12-4,TRBJ2-7,CASSLGTGVGEQYF,TGTGCCAGCAGTTTAGGGACAGGGGTAGGCGAGCAGTACTTC
-,many,TRBV5-1,TRBJ2-6,CASSLRAGLSGANVLTF,TGCGCCAGCAGCTTACGGGCCGGGCTCTCTGGGGCCAACGTCCTGACTTTC
-,many,TRBV25-1,TRBJ1-6,CASSDWRGGRNSPLHF,TGTGCCAGCAGTGATTGGAGGGGGGGGCGCAATTCACCCCTCCACTTT